Detailed here is one T cell receptor (beta chain). Its antigen is unidentified. The data originate from a study of T cells expressing NK-cell markers. CDR3 length: 17 residues. Looked up from germline, CDR1 is SGHNT and CDR2 is YYREEE (reference sequence). Study results and caveats: No clear determination of HCMV specificity was made for expanded NKG2C+ T cell clones.

TCRdb reprocessed the 5' RACE reads; each CDR3 protein has one entry and no DNA is given. This table holds hundreds of thousands of distinct CDR3 sequences. Sequenced input: blood T cells: a sorted CD56 or NKG2C T cell subset, CD4+ or CD8+ T cells, or bulk PBMC T cells (not recorded which). The rearrangement links TRBV5-4 to TRBJ2-1; the TCRdb D gene call, TRBD2, has no DNA to confirm it. The TCR sequence derives from a woman aged 18 to 75 in good health. The CDR3 spells CASSLDSPLAGGNEQFF.